The 12 T cell receptor beta chains given below trace back to one sample, sequenced in a study of early T cells in non-severe SARS-CoV-2 infection. TCRdb fed the 5' RACE reads into MiXCR, producing one record per CDR3 protein. Found here are around 70,000 distinct CDR3 sequences, approximately 10% of them singletons; the top ten hold about 6.4%. The sample consisted of whole blood. The receptors derive from an adult who was a healthcare worker with PCR-confirmed SARS-CoV-2 infection or an uninfected control (not recorded which).

V is TRBV14 and J is TRBJ1-1; D uncertain. Trimming took 1 base from V and 3 from J, leaving 9 bases between them. The CDR3 runs to 14 residues. In germline, CDR1 is SGHDN, CDR2 FVKESK. The CDR3 nucleotides are TGTGCCAGCAGCCAAGGGAGAAGGTACACTGAAGCTTTCTTT. Residues: CASSQGRRYTEAFF.

This clonotype was detected many times. The rearrangement joins TRBV27 to TRBJ2-1; tentative D call: TRBD1 (5 bases). The germline gives CDR1 MNHEY, CDR2 SMNVEV (reference sequence). V lost 4 bases and J lost 5, with 9 bases in between. The CDR3 has 13 residues. The CDR3 reads CASSSRGHNEQFF. The CDR3, as DNA: TGTGCCAGCAGTTCTAGGGGTCACAATGAGCAGTTCTTC.

This clonotype showed up just a few times. The V call is TRBV6-1, the J call TRBJ1-1; tentative D call: TRBD1 (5 bases). This CDR3 has 13 residues. The ends were cut back, 5 bases at V and 0 bases at J, with 7 bases in the middle. CDR1 MNHNS and CDR2 SASEGT come from the germline V gene. The CDR3 here is CASSKQVNTEAFF. The CDR3 DNA reads TGTGCCAGCAGTAAACAGGTGAACACTGAAGCTTTCTTT.

This clonotype has more than one count but fewer than ten. The chain has TRBV7-9 and TRBJ2-1; 8 nucleotides match TRBD2. Trimming removed 3 bases from V and 12 bases from J; junction bases left unmatched: 1. The CDR3 totals 11 residues. The germline gives CDR1 SEHNR, CDR2 FQNEAQ (reference sequence). The CDR3 region has the DNA TGTGCCAGCAGCTTTGCGGGAGGGCAGTTCTTC. Protein: CASSFAGGQFF.

This chain joins TRBV7-9 and TRBJ2-6, with unresolved D. CDR1 and CDR2 from the germline V gene are SEHNR and FQNEAQ (reference sequence). The V end was cut by 5 bases, the J end by 3 bases, with 11 bases between. CDR3 length equals 15 residues. The DNA of the CDR3 is TGTGCCAGCAGCGCGACGGGCCATGGGGCCAACGTCCTGACTTTC. Encoded protein: CASSATGHGANVLTF.

This clonotype was observed a few times. The chain carries TRBV20-1 and TRBJ2-6, with D maybe TRBD1 (5 bases). This CDR3 is built from 14 residues. The V end was cut by 2 bases, the J end by 6 bases, with 11 bases between. Germline V lookup: CDR1 DFQATT, CDR2 SNEGSKA (reference sequence). The DNA of the CDR3 is TGCAGTGCTAGACAGGGCTCCCAGGCCAACGTCCTGACTTTC. Translation: CSARQGSQANVLTF.

The rearrangement uses TRBV11-3 and TRBJ2-7; D remains ambiguous. CDR3 length equals 12 residues. The V gene's germline CDR1 is SGHNT and CDR2 YENEEA. V lost 6 bases, J lost 5 bases, and 11 bases lay in between. The CDR3 nucleotides read TGTGCCAGCAGTCAGTTTGAGAACGAGCAGTACTTC. It yields the protein CASSQFENEQYF.

V usage is TRBV6-2 or TRBV6-3 and J usage is TRBJ2-5; D is possibly TRBD1 (6 bases). V gave up 6 bases and J gave up 7 bases, with 15 bases separating them. The CDR3 contains 13 residues. CDR1 MNHEY and CDR2 SVGEGT come from the germline V gene. In nucleotides, the CDR3 is TGTGCCAGCAGCTCCGGACAGAGGGGGACCCAGTACTTC. It encodes CASSSGQRGTQYF.

This clonotype was detected only a few times. CDR3 DNA: TGTGCCAGCAGCTTCGGACCTACGCAGTATTTT. Translation: CASSFGPTQYF. J is TRBJ2-3 and V is TRBV7-9, with D unresolved. Germline V gene sequence: CDR1 SEHNR, CDR2 FQNEAQ (reference sequence). The CDR3 totals 11 residues. Between the trimmed V and J ends, which lost 3 bases and 8 bases, there was a span of 6 bases.

The V and J genes are TRBV7-9 and TRBJ2-5, with 7 bases aligning to TRBD1. CDR1 and CDR2 from the germline V gene are SEHNR and FQNEAQ (reference sequence). This CDR3 is built from 14 residues. The trim removed 5 bases at V and 0 bases at J, leaving 3 bases unmatched. The CDR3 coding sequence is TGTGCCAGCAGCCCCGACAGGGACCAAGAGACCCAGTACTTC. Amino acid sequence: CASSPDRDQETQYF. Full variable domain (outside the CDR3, taken from reference TRBV7-9 and TRBJ2-5): DTGVSQNPRHKITKRGQNVTFRCDPISEHNRLYWYRQTLGQGPEFLTYFQNEAQLEKSRLLSDRFSAERPKGSFSTLEIQRTEQGDSAMYLCASSPDRDQETQYFGPGTRLLVL.

Ten or more counts support this clonotype. The chain employs TRBV20-1 and TRBJ2-3, with D perhaps assigned TRBD1 or TRBD2 (6 bases each). The germline V gene encodes CDR1 DFQATT and CDR2 SNEGSKA (reference sequence). The CDR3 has 16 amino acids. The V and J ends lost 0 bases and 6 bases respectively, with 19 bases between them. CDR3 in DNA: TGCAGTGCTAGAGATCACTCTGGGGGGCCATGGGATACGCAGTATTTT. It specifies CSARDHSGGPWDTQYF.

This clonotype occurred a few times. The rearrangement joins TRBV11-2 to TRBJ2-7; D not certain. Germline V gene sequence: CDR1 SGHAT, CDR2 FQNNGV. The CDR3 spans 13 residues. Trimming stripped 6 bases from V and 1 base from J, with 10 bases between. The CDR3 reads CASSLYSSYEQYF. The CDR3 bases are TGTGCCAGCAGTTTATATTCGTCCTACGAGCAGTACTTC.